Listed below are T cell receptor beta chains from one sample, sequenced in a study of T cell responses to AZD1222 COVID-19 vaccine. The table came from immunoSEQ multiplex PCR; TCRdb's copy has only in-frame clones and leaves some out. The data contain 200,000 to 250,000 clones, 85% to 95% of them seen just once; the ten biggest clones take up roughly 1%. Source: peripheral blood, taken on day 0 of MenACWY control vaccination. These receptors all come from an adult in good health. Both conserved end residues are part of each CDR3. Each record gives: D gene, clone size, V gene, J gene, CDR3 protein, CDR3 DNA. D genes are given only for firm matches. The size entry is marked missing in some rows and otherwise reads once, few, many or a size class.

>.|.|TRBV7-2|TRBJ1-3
CASSLGPLGSGNTIYF
TGTGCCAGCAGCTTAGGCCCCCTGGGGTCTGGAAACACCATATATTTT
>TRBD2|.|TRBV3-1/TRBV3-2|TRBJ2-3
CASSPTSGGTDTQYF
TGTGCCAGCAGCCCGACTAGCGGGGGGACAGATACGCAGTATTTT
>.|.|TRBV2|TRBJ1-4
CASSDWGGANEKLFF
TGTGCCAGCAGTGATTGGGGCGGAGCGAATGAAAAACTGTTTTTT
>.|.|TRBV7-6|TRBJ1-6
CASSLDSTRTTPLHF
TGTGCCAGCAGCCTCGATTCGACTCGTACGACACCCCTCCACTTT
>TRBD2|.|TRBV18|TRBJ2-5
CASSPTGLAGEETQYF
TGTGCCAGCTCACCAACCGGACTAGCGGGGGAAGAGACCCAGTACTTC
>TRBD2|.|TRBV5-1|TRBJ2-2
CASSQGTSGGTNTGELFF
TGCGCCAGCAGCCAAGGGACTAGCGGGGGGACGAACACCGGGGAGCTGTTTTTT
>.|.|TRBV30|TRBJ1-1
CAWSVLSSGPSEAFF
TGTGCCTGGAGTGTACTAAGTAGTGGACCGAGTGAAGCTTTCTTT
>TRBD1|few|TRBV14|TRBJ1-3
CASSRQGRLSGNTIYF
TGTGCCAGCAGCAGACAGGGGCGCTTATCTGGAAACACCATATATTTT
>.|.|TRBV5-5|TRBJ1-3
CASSLDWTLSGNTIYF
TGTGCCAGCAGCTTGGACTGGACTTTATCTGGAAACACCATATATTTT
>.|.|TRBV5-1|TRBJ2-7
CASSLAAGPGAYEQYF
TGCGCCAGCAGCTTGGCAGCGGGCCCTGGGGCTTACGAGCAGTACTTC
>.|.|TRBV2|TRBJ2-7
CASMVRLGAYEQYF
TGTGCCAGCATGGTAAGGCTCGGAGCCTACGAGCAGTACTTC
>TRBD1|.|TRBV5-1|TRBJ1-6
CASSSASGQPNSPLHF
TGCGCCAGCAGCTCCGCCTCGGGACAGCCTAATTCACCCCTCCACTTT
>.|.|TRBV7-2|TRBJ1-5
CASSNAQKEPQHF
TGTGCCAGCAGCAACGCTCAAAAAGAGCCCCAGCATTTT
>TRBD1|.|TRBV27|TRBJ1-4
CASRTRDRNEKLFF
TGTGCCAGCAGGACCCGGGACAGGAATGAAAAACTGTTTTTT
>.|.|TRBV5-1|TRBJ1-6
CASSLRDKGPYNSPLHF
TGCGCCAGCAGCCTCCGGGACAAAGGGCCATATAATTCACCCCTCCACTTT
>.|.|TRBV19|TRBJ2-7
CASSITDYEQYF
TGTGCCAGTAGTATAACGGACTACGAGCAGTACTTC
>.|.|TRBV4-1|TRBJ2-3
CASSQNGRAYTDTQYF
TGCGCCAGCAGCCAAAACGGCAGGGCCTACACAGATACGCAGTATTTT
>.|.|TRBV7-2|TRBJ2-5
CASSFRRGTQETQYF
TGTGCCAGCAGCTTCCGCAGGGGTACCCAAGAGACCCAGTACTTC
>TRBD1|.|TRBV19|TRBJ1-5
CASSTQQGYGDQPQHF
TGTGCCAGTAGTACGCAACAGGGGTATGGGGATCAGCCCCAGCATTTT
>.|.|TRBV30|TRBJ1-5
CAWSYRNQPQHF
TGTGCCTGGAGTTATCGTAATCAGCCCCAGCATTTT
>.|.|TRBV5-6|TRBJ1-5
CASSLIRSNQPQHF
TGTGCCAGCAGCTTGATAAGGAGTAATCAGCCCCAGCATTTT
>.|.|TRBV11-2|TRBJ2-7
CASSLDSDEQYF
TGTGCCAGCAGCTTAGACAGCGACGAGCAGTACTTC
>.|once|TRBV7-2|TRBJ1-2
CASSYSNYGYTF
TGTGCCAGCAGCTACTCTAACTATGGCTACACCTTC
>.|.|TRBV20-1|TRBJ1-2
CSGIYGYTF
TGCAGTGGGATATATGGCTACACCTTC
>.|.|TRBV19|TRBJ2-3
CASKVGSGTDTQYF
TGTGCCAGTAAGGTCGGTTCTGGCACAGATACGCAGTATTTT
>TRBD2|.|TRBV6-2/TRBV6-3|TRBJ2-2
CASSSGLALNTGELFF
TGTGCCAGCAGTTCTGGACTAGCCTTGAACACCGGGGAGCTGTTTTTT
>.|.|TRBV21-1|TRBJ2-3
CASSKGVGRTDTQYF
TGTGCCAGCAGCAAAGGTGTCGGGCGCACAGATACGCAGTATTTT